One sample yielded the 15 T cell receptor beta chains listed below, sequenced in a study of T cells after yellow fever vaccination. MiXCR, run by TCRdb on the 5' RACE reads, gives a single entry per CDR3 protein. The data contain more than 300,000 distinct CDR3 sequences, over 8.5% of them singletons. The sample here was CD4+ T cells sorted from PBMCs, taken 45 days after the yellow fever booster vaccination. Every receptor here comes from a young man who received the YFV17D yellow fever vaccine.

The sample holds a few counts of this clonotype. The chain has TRBV9 and TRBJ2-5, with a possible D match to TRBD2 (6 bases). Germline V gene lookup returns CDR1 SGDLS and CDR2 YYNGEE. The germline V and J ends were trimmed by 0 bases and 4 bases, with 10 bases remaining between them. There are 14 residues in the CDR3. The CDR3 sequence: CASSVGRGPETQYF. The CDR3 nucleotides read TGTGCCAGCAGCGTAGGGAGGGGACCAGAGACCCAGTACTTC.

The chain is built from TRBV5-1 and TRBJ1-1, with D maybe TRBD1 (6 bases). The CDR3 totals 13 residues. CDR1 is SGHRS and CDR2 is YFSETQ in the germline V gene. Trimming removed 5 bases from V and 3 bases from J, with 11 bases in between. CDR3 sequence reads: CASSGRGDTEAFF. DNA for the CDR3: TGCGCCAGCAGTGGCAGGGGAGACACTGAAGCTTTCTTT.

There are a few counts of this clonotype. This chain uses TRBV6-2 or TRBV6-3 with TRBJ2-7; 10 bases are a match to TRBD2. V lost 6 bases and J lost 4; bases outside the gene matches: 6. There are 14 residues in the CDR3. Germline lookup yields CDR1 MNHEY and CDR2 SVGEGT. CDR3 region: CASSRTLAGYEQYV. The CDR3 DNA reads as TGTGCCAGCAGCCGAACACTAGCGGGGTACGAGCAGTACGTC.

Only a few counts were recorded for this clonotype. The genes are TRBV6-6 and TRBJ2-5, with 9 bases that match TRBD1. Germline loops: CDR1 MNHNY, CDR2 SVGAGI (reference sequence). The CDR3 length is 15 residues. Trimming removed 1 base from V and 5 bases from J; junction bases left unmatched: 5. CDR3 sequence reads: CASSYYGTGKETQYF. The CDR3 coding sequence is TGTGCCAGCAGTTACTACGGGACAGGGAAGGAGACCCAGTACTTC.

This clonotype was recorded once. The rearrangement links TRBV19 to TRBJ2-6, with D perhaps given as TRBD1 or TRBD2 (6 bases each). Germline assignment: CDR1 LNHDA and CDR2 SQIVND (reference sequence). The CDR3 length is 16 residues. Trimming took off 7 bases at V and 0 bases at J, with 13 bases between the two ends. CDR3 nucleotides: TGTGCCAGTACCAAAGGGGGGATCTCTGGGGCCAACGTCCTGACTTTC. Translation: CASTKGGISGANVLTF.

The chain couples TRBV4-3 to TRBJ2-5, with TRBD1 matching 7 bases. V was clipped by 0 bases and J by 9 bases; unmatched bases: 4. Germline CDR1 reads LGHNA; CDR2 reads YSLEER. CDR3 size: 13 residues. In DNA form, the CDR3 reads TGCGCCAGCAGCCAAGAAAAAACAGGGGCCCAGTACTTC. Translated: CASSQEKTGAQYF.

This clonotype was counted between two and nine times. This chain links TRBV5-5 with TRBJ2-2, with 10 bases matching TRBD1. Germline CDR1 reads SGHKS; CDR2 reads YYEKEE (reference sequence). The J segment lost 0 bases and the V segment lost 4 bases, leaving 6 bases of the junction unmatched. The CDR3 loop spans 17 amino acids. This chain's CDR3 is CASSRTGQGANTGELFF. For the CDR3, the DNA is TGTGCCAGCAGCCGGACAGGACAGGGGGCGAACACCGGGGAGCTGTTTTTT.

The V call is TRBV19, the J call TRBJ2-7, with D perhaps TRBD1 (8 bases). V lost 5 bases, J lost 1 base, and 15 bases lay in between. Germline loops: CDR1 LNHDA, CDR2 SQIVND (reference sequence). CDR3 size: 15 residues. In nucleotides, the CDR3 is TGTGCCAGTAGTGAACAGGGGGGGACTTCCTACGAGCAGTACTTC. Translating gives CASSEQGGTSYEQYF.

The chain links TRBV7-3 to TRBJ1-2; the D gene is possibly TRBD1 (5 bases). The germline V gene encodes CDR1 SGHTA and CDR2 FQGTGA. This CDR3 comprises 13 residues. V was pared by 5 bases and J by 8 bases, with 15 bases between. CDR3 sequence reads: CASSLDSLMGYTF. The CDR3 DNA follows: TGTGCCAGCAGCCTCGACAGCCTGATGGGCTACACCTTC.

The rearrangement links TRBV6-5 to TRBJ1-5, with D tentatively TRBD1 (5 bases). V was shortened by 4 bases and J by 4 bases, with 11 bases between the two germline ends. The CDR3 spans 14 residues. Germline-derived CDR1 and CDR2 are MNHEY and SVGAGI. The CDR3: CASSSRDRNQPQHF. The CDR3 bases are TGTGCCAGCAGTTCCCGGGACCGAAATCAGCCCCAGCATTTT.

This sequence joins TRBV5-6 and TRBJ1-2; D call uncertain. The CDR3 is 13 amino acids. Germline lookup yields CDR1 SGHDT and CDR2 YYEEEE. Deletions cut 3 bases from V and 3 bases from J, with 9 bases between. The CDR3 coding sequence is TGTGCCAGCAGCTCCAACAGAGACTATGGCTACACCTTC. Amino acid sequence: CASSSNRDYGYTF.

The chain employs TRBV4-3 and TRBJ1-2; no firm D call. CDR3 size: 16 residues. Per the germline V gene, CDR1 is LGHNA and CDR2 is YSLEER. V lost 0 bases, J lost 3 bases, and 14 bases lay in between. The CDR3 DNA follows: TGCGCCAGCAGCCAAGAGAGGCAGGCCTTCTACTATGGCTACACCTTC. It codes for CASSQERQAFYYGYTF.

This clonotype has a handful of counts. The chain links TRBV18 to TRBJ2-7; 8 nucleotides agree with TRBD1. V was clipped by 6 bases and J by 3 bases; unmatched bases: 7. This CDR3 is 14 amino acids long. Germline V lookup: CDR1 KGHSH, CDR2 LQKENI. CDR3 nucleotide sequence: TGTGCCAGCTCGTTCCGGACAGGGAACTACGAGCAGTACTTC. Translation gives CASSFRTGNYEQYF.

The genes are TRBV10-3 and TRBJ2-3; a possible D gene is TRBD1 (6 bases). CDR3 length: 16 residues. CDR1 and CDR2 (germline): ENHRY, SYGVKD. Trimming took 6 bases from V and 1 from J, leaving 17 bases between them. The CDR3 here is CAISEPPGQRTDTQYF. The CDR3 DNA is TGTGCCATCAGCGAGCCCCCGGGACAACGCACAGATACGCAGTATTTT.

J is TRBJ1-2 and V is TRBV7-2; D is uncertain. The CDR3 is 14 residues long. Germline-derived CDR1 and CDR2 are SGHTA and FQGNSA. Trimming took off 1 base at V and 7 bases at J, with 13 bases between the two ends. The CDR3 sequence: CASSLGTGAGGYTF. Here the CDR3 DNA reads TGTGCCAGCAGCTTAGGAACGGGCGCGGGTGGCTACACCTTC.